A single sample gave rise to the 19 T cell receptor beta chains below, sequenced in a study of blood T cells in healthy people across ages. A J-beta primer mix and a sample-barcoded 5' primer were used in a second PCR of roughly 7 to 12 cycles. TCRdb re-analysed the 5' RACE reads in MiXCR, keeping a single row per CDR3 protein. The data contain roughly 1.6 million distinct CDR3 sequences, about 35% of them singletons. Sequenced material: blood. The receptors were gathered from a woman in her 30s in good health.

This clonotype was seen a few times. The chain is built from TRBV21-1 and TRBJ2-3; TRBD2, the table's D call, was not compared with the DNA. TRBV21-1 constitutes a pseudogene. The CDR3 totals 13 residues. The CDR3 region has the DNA TGTGCCAGCCCGGCGGGGGGGCCCGATACGCAGTATTTT. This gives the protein CASPAGGPDTQYF.

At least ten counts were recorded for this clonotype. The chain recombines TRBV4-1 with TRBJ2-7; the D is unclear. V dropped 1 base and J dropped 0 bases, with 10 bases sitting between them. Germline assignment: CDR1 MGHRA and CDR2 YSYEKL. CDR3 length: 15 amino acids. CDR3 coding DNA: TGCGCCAGCAGCCAAGCACGTACGAGCTCCTACGAGCAGTACTTC. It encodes CASSQARTSSYEQYF.

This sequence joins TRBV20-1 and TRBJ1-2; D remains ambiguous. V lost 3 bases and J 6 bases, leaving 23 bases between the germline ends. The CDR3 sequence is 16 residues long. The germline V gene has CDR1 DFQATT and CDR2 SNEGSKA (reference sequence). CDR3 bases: TGCAGTGCTAGTGGGGAACTACTCAAGGCATATGATGGCTACACCTTC. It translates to CSASGELLKAYDGYTF.

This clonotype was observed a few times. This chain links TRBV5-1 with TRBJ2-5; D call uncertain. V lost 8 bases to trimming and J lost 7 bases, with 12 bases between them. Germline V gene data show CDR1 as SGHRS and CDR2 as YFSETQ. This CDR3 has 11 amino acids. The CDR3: CASSNWGTQYF. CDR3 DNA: TGCGCCAGTAGCAACTGGGGGACCCAGTACTTC.

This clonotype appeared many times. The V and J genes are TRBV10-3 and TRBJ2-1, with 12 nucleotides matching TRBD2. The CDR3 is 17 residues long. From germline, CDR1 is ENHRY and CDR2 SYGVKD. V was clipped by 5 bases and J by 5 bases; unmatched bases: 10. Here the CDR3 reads CAISPTSGSQGNNEQFF. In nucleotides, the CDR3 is TGTGCCATCAGTCCGACTAGCGGGAGTCAGGGGAACAATGAGCAGTTCTTC.

CDR3 amino acids: CSAPRDRTQETQYF. The CDR3 region has the DNA TGCAGTGCTCCGCGGGACAGGACCCAAGAGACCCAGTACTTC. V and J are TRBV20-1 and TRBJ2-5; 8 nucleotides align to TRBD1. The CDR3 loop spans 14 amino acids. Looked up from germline, CDR1 is DFQATT and CDR2 is SNEGSKA (reference sequence). Trimming cost V 5 bases and J 1 base; bases outside gene matches: 6.

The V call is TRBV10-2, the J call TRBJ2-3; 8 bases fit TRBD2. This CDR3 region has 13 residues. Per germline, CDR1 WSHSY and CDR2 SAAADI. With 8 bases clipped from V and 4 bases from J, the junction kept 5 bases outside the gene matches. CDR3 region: CASLREGSDTQYF. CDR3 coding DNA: TGCGCCAGCCTACGGGAGGGATCAGATACGCAGTATTTT.

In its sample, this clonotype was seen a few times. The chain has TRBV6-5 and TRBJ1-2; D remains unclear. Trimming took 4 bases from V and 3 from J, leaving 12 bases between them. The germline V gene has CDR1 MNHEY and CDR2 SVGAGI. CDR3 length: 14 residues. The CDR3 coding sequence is TGTGCCAGCAGTTCGGCGGGGAATTACTATGGCTACACCTTC. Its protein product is CASSSAGNYYGYTF.

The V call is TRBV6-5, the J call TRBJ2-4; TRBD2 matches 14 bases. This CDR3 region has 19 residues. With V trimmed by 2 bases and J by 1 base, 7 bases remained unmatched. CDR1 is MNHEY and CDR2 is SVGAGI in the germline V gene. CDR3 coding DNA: TGTGCCAGCAGTTACCCGACTAGCGGGAGGGCCCTGGCCAAAAACATTCAGTACTTC. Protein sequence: CASSYPTSGRALAKNIQYF.

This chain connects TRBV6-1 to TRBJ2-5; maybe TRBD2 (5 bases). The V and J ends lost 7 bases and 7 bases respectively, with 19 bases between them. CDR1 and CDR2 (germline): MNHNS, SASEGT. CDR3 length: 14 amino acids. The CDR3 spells CASKETGYRGTQYF. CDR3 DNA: TGTGCCAGCAAGGAGACGGGGTACCGTGGGACCCAGTACTTC.

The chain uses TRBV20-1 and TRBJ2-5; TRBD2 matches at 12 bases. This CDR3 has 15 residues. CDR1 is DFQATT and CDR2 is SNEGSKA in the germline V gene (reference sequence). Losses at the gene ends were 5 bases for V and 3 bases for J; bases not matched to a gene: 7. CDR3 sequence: CSAHSRTSGKETQYF. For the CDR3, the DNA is TGCAGTGCTCATTCCAGGACTAGCGGGAAAGAGACCCAGTACTTC.

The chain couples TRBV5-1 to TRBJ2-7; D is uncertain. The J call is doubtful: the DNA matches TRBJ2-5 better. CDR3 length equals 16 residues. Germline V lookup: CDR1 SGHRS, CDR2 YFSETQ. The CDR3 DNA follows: TGCGCCAGCAGCTTGCTCCCTAATTCGGTCGGGGAGACCCAGTACTTC. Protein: CASSLLPNSVGETQYF.

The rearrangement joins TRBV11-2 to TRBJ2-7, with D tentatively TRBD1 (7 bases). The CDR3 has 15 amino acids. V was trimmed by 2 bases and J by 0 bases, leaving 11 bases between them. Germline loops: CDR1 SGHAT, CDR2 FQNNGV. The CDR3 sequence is CASSLWRDSSYEQYF. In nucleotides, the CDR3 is TGTGCCAGCAGCTTATGGAGGGACAGCTCCTACGAGCAGTACTTC.

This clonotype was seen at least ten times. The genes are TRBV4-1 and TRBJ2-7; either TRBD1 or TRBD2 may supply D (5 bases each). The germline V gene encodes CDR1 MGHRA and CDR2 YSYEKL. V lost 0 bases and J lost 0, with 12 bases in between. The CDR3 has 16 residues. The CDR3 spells CASSQDGTAFSYEQYF. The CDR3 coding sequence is TGCGCCAGCAGCCAAGATGGGACGGCCTTCTCCTACGAGCAGTACTTC.

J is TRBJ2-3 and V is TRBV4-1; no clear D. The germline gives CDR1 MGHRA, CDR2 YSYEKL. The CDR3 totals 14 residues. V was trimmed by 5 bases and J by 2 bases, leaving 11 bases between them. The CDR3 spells CASSRYSLTDTQYF. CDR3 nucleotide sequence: TGCGCCAGCAGCAGGTACAGCCTCACAGATACGCAGTATTTT.

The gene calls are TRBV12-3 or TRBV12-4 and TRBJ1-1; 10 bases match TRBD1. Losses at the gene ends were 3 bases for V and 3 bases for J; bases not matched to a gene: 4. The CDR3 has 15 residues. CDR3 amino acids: CASSLRTGGHTEAFF. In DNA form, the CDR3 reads TGTGCCAGCAGTTTGCGGACAGGGGGTCACACTGAAGCTTTCTTT.

CDR3 bases: TGTGCCAGCAGTTCCATCCTGCCGGGACGGGGCGGAACTGAAGCTTTCTTT. Translated, it gives CASSSILPGRGGTEAFF. This chain connects TRBV27 to TRBJ1-1; possible D gene TRBD1, 5 bases. The V end was cut by 4 bases, the J end by 5 bases, with 23 bases between. The CDR3 is 17 residues long. Germline values: CDR1 MNHEY, CDR2 SMNVEV (reference sequence).

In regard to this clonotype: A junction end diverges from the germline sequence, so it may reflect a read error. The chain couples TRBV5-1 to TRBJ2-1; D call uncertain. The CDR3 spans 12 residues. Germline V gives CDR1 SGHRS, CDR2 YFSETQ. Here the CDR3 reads CASSLLSNERFF. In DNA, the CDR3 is TGCGCCAGCAGCTTGTTGAGCAATGAGCGGTTCTTC.

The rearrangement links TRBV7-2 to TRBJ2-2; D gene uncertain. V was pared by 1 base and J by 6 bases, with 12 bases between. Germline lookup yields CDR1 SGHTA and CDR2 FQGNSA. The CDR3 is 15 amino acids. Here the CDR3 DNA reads TGTGCCAGCAGCTTAGTTGGCGGCGGCCCCGGGGAGCTGTTTTTT. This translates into CASSLVGGGPGELFF.